This T cell receptor (beta chain) was captured by sequencing in a study of blood T cells in healthy people across ages. General study results and limits: Long-lived donors exceeded aged donors in naive CD4+ cells and diversity. There was a strong correlation between TCR beta diversity and naive T cell percentage.

About this clonotype itself: The target antigen is unknown.

Donors were systemically healthy Caucasian individuals from Russia aged 6 to 90 years. PCR was performed a second time for 7 to 11 cycles using a sample-barcoded 5' primer and a J-beta primer mix. The study obtained at least 2.5 million CDR3-containing paired-end reads from every sample. TCRdb re-analysed the 5' RACE reads in MiXCR, keeping a single row per CDR3 protein. The table lists a few hundred thousand distinct CDR3 sequences, more than 45% of them singletons. Trimming stripped 2 bases from V and 8 bases from J, with 15 bases between. Germline lookup yields CDR1 KGHSH and CDR2 LQKENI. The CDR3 is 14 amino acids.

The clonotype was recovered from a man between 60 and 75 years old in good health. This chain joins TRBV18 and TRBJ1-2; D call uncertain. The sample comprised blood. The CDR3 region has the DNA TGTGCCAGCTCACCAAAGGCGGCTTCAGAAGGCTACACCTTC. Translated, it gives CASSPKAASEGYTF.